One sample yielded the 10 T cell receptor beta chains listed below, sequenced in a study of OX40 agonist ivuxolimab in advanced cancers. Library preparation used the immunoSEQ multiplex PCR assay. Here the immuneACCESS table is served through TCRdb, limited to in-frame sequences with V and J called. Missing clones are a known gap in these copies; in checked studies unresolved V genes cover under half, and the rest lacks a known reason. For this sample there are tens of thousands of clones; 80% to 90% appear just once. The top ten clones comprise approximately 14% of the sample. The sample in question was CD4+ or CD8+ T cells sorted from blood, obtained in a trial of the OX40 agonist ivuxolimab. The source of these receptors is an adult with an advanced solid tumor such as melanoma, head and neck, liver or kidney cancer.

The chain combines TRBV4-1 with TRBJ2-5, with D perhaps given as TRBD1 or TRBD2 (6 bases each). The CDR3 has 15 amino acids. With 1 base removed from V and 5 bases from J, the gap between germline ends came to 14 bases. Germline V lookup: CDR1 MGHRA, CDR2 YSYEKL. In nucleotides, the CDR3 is TGCGCCAGCAGCCAAGGCCCGGGGGCTATGGAGACCCAGTACTTC. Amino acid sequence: CASSQGPGAMETQYF.

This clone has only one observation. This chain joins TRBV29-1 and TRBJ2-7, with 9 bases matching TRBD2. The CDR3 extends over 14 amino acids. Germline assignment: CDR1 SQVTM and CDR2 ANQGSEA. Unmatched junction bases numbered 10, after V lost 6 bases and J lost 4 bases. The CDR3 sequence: CSVALAGVLYEQYF. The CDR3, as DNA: TGCAGCGTAGCCTTAGCGGGGGTGCTTTACGAGCAGTACTTC.

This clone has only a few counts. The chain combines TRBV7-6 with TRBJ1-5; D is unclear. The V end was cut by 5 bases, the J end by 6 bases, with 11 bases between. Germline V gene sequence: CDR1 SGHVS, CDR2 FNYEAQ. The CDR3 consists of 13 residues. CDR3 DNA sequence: TGTGCCAGCAGCCCAAATCCAGGTCAGCCCCAGCATTTT. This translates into CASSPNPGQPQHF. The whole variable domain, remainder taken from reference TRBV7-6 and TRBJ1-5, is GAGVSQSPRYKVTKRGQDVALRCDPISGHVSLYWYRQALGQGPEFLTYFNYEAQQDKSGLPNDRFSAERPEGSISTLTIQRTEQRDSAMYRCASSPNPGQPQHFGDGTRLSIL.

The CDR3 DNA is TGTGCCAGCAGCTTAGCGGGGGACGGGACTAGCGGGCTCTACGAGCAGTACTTC. It translates to CASSLAGDGTSGLYEQYF. The chain joins TRBV7-9 to TRBJ2-7; 12 bases match TRBD2. V shed 0 bases and J 3 bases; nucleotides not matched to a gene: 9. Germline V gene data show CDR1 as SEHNR and CDR2 as FQNEAQ (reference sequence). The CDR3 runs 18 residues.

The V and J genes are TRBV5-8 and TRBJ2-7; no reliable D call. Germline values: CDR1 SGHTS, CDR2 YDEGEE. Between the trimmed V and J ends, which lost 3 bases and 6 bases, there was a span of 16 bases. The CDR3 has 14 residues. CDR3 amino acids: CASSSFIHAIEQYF. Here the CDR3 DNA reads TGTGCCAGCAGCTCATTTATTCATGCTATCGAGCAGTACTTC.

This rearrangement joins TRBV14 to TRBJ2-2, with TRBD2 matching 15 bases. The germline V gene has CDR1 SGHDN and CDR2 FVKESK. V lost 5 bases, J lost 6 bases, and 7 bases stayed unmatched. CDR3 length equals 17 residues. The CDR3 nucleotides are TGTGCCAGCAGCAACGGGACTAGCGGGAGGTATGCCGGGGAGCTGTTTTTT. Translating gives CASSNGTSGRYAGELFF.

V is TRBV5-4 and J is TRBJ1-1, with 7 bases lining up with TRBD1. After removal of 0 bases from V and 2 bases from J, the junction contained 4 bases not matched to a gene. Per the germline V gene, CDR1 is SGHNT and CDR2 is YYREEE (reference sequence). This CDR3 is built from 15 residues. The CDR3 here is CASSLGGTVNTEAFF. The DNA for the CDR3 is TGTGCCAGCAGCTTGGGCGGGACAGTTAACACTGAAGCTTTCTTT.

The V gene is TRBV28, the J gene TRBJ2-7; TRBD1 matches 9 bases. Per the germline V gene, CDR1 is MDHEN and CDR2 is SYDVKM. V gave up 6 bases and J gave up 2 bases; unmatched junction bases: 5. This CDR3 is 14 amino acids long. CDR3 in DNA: TGTGCCAGCAGCAACCGGGACAGGGCCTACGAGCAGTACTTC. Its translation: CASSNRDRAYEQYF.

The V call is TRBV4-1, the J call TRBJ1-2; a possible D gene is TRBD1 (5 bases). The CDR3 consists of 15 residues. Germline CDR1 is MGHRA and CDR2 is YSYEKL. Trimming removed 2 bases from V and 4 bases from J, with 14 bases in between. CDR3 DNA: TGCGCCAGCAGCCAATACTCTGGGGGTTTCTATGGCTACACCTTC. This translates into CASSQYSGGFYGYTF.

The CDR3 protein is CASSLGEAGAYNEQFF. CDR3 nucleotide sequence: TGTGCCAGCAGCTTGGGAGAGGCGGGTGCCTACAATGAGCAGTTCTTC. The chain combines TRBV5-8 with TRBJ2-1, with D possibly TRBD2 on 5 matching bases. The CDR3 extends over 16 amino acids. Germline CDR1 and CDR2: SGHTS and YDEGEE. The V and J ends lost 0 bases and 2 bases respectively, with 12 bases between them.